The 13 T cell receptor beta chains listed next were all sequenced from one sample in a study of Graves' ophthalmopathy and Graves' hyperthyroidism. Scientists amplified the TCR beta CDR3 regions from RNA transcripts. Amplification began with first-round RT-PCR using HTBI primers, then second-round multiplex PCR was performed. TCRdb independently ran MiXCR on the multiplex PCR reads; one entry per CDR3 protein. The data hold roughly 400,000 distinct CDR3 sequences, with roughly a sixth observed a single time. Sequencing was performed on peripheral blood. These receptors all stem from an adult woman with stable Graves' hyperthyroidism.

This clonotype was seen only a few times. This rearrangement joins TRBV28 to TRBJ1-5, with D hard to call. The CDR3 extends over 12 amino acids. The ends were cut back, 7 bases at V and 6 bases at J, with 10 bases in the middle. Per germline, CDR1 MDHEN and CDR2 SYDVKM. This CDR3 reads CASTLGLQPQHF. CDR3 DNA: TGTGCCAGCACCCTTGGGCTTCAGCCCCAGCATTTT.

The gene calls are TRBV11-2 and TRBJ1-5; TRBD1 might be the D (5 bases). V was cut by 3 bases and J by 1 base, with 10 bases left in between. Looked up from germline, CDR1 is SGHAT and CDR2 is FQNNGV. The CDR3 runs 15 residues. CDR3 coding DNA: TGTGCCAGCAGCTTGCTCGGGGGAAGCAATCAGCCCCAGCATTTT. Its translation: CASSLLGGSNQPQHF.

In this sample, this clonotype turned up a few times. DNA for the CDR3: TGCGCCAGCAACGGGAACAGTCCCACCGGGGAGCTGTTTTTT. Translation gives CASNGNSPTGELFF. The V and J genes are TRBV5-1 and TRBJ2-2; the D gene is possibly TRBD2 (5 bases). The ends were cut back, 6 bases at V and 4 bases at J, with 13 bases in the middle. The CDR3 loop spans 14 amino acids. From germline, CDR1 is SGHRS and CDR2 YFSETQ.

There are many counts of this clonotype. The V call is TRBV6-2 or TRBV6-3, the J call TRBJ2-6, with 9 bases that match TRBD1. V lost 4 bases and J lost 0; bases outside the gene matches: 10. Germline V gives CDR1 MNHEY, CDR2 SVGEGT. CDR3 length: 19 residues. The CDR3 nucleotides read TGTGCCAGCAGTTGGAGGACAGGGGCAACCGTCTCTGGGGCCAACGTCCTGACTTTC. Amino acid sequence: CASSWRTGATVSGANVLTF.

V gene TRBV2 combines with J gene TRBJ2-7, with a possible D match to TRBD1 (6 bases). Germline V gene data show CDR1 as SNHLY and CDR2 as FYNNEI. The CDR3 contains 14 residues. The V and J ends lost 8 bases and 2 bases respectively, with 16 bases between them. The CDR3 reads CASGDGTTTYEQYF. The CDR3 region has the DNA TGTGCCAGCGGGGACGGGACAACCACCTACGAGCAGTACTTC.

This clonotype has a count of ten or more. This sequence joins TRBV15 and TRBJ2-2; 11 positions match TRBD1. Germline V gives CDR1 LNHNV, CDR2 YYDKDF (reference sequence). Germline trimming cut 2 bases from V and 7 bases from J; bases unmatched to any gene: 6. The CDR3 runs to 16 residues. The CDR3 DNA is TGTGCCACCAGCAGACCGGGACAGGGGGTCCTCGGGGAGCTGTTTTTT. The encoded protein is CATSRPGQGVLGELFF.

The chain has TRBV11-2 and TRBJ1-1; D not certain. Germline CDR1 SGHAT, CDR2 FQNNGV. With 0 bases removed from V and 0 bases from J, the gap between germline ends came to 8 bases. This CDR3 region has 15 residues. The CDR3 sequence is CASSLDTSMNTEAFF. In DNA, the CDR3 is TGTGCCAGCAGCTTAGACACATCCATGAACACTGAAGCTTTCTTT.

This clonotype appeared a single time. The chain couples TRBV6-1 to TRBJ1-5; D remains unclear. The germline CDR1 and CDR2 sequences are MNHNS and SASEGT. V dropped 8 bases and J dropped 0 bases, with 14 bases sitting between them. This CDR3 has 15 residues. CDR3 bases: TGTGCCAGCTCCTATTGGCAGAATAGCAATCAGCCCCAGCATTTT. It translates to CASSYWQNSNQPQHF.

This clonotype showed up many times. CDR3 bases: TGCAGTGCTAGAGATAGGGACAGAGTCTATGGCTACACCTTC. It is translated as CSARDRDRVYGYTF. J is TRBJ1-2 and V is TRBV20-1, with 7 bases matching TRBD1. CDR1 DFQATT and CDR2 SNEGSKA come from the germline V gene (reference sequence). The length of the CDR3 is 14 residues. J was trimmed by 4 bases and V by 0 bases; bases with no gene match: 5.

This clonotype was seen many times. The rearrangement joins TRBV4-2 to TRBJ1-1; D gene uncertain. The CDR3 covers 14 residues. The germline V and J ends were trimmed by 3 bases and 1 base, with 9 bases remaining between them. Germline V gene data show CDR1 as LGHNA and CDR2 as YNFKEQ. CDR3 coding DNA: TGTGCCAGCAGCCATAAGGAGGGGAACACTGAAGCTTTCTTT. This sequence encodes CASSHKEGNTEAFF.

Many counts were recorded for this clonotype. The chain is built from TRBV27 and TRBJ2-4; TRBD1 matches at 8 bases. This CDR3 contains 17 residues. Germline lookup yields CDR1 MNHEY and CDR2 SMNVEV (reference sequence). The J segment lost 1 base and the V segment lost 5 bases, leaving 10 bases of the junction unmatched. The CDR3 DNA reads TGTGCCAGCAGTCCGCAGGGACAGGCGGGGGCCAAAAACATTCAGTACTTC. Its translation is CASSPQGQAGAKNIQYF.

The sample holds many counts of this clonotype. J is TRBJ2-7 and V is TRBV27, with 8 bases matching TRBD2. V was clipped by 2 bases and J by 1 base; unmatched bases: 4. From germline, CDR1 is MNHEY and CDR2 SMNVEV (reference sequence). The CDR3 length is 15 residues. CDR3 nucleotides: TGTGCCAGCAGTTTACTAGCGGGCCTATCCTACGAGCAGTACTTC. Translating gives CASSLLAGLSYEQYF.

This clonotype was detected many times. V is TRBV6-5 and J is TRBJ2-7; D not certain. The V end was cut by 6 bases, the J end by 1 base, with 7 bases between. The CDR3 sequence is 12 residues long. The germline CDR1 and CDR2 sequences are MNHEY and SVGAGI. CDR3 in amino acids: CASSSVSYEQYF. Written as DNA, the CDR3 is TGTGCCAGCAGCAGCGTATCCTACGAGCAGTACTTC.